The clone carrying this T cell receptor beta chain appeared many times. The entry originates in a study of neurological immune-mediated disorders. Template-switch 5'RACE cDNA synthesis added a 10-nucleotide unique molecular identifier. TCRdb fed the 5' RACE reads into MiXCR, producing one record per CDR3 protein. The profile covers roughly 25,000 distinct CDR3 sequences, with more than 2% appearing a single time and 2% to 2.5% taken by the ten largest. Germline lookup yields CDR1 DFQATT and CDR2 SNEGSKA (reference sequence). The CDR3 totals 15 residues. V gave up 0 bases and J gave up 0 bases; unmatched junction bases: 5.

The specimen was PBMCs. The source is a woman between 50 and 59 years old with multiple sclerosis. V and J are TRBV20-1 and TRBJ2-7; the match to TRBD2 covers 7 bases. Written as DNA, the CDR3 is TGCAGTGCTAGAGATTGGGCGGGAGACTCCTACGAGCAGTACTTC. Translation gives CSARDWAGDSYEQYF.